This TCR beta chain was sequenced for a study of CD8+CD57+ T cells in acquired aplastic anemia. To note about this clonotype: Its antigen is not identified.

The CDR3 loop spans 13 amino acids. CDR1 is SGHKS and CDR2 is YYEKEE in the germline V gene (reference sequence). Trimming stripped 2 bases from V and 6 bases from J, with 9 bases between. General study results and limits: Patients did not significantly differ from controls in CD8+ Simpson's diversity. Between patients and controls, 25 to 30 CD8+ CDR3 sequences were found in common.

The template used for profiling TCR beta VDJ and CDR3 was genomic DNA. TCRdb fed the reads into MiXCR, producing one record per CDR3 protein. Among 150,000 to 200,000 distinct CDR3 sequences listed, about 45% were seen once. An expansion of CD8+CD57+ cells by flow cytometry had been shown in patients chosen for sequencing. The TCR sequence derives from a human donor with aplastic anemia. Source material: sorted CD4+, CD8+, or CD8+CD57+ T cells (not recorded which) from PBMCs. This chain links TRBV5-5 with TRBJ1-5, with D uncertain. CDR3 sequence: CASSFGVIQPQHF. The CDR3 DNA reads TGTGCCAGCAGCTTTGGGGTAATTCAGCCCCAGCATTTT.